This T cell receptor (beta chain) stems from a study of T-cell memory formation after mild COVID-19. CDR1 and CDR2 from the germline V gene are LGHNA and YNFKEQ. CDR3 length: 18 residues. Losses at the gene ends were 3 bases for V and 0 bases for J; bases not matched to a gene: 7. Only a few counts were recorded for this clonotype. MiXCR was run by TCRdb on the 5' RACE reads, yielding one entry per CDR3 protein. The sample shows about 110,000 distinct CDR3 sequences, over 15% of them seen only once. This chain uses TRBV4-2 with TRBJ2-7; 14 bases fit TRBD2. The TCR was taken from an adult woman who had mild COVID-19 (a few samples of this study predate the infection). Cell type and time point are not known. The sequencing input was PBMCs or a T cell subset sorted from them (not recorded which). CDR3 nucleotides: TGTGCCAGCAGCCAGGGACTAGCGGGGGCGATCGACTCCTACGAGCAGTACTTC. This gives the protein CASSQGLAGAIDSYEQYF.